A single sample is the source of the 31 T cell receptor beta chains below, sequenced in a study of blood T cell repertoires in COVID-19. Measured with immunoSEQ multiplex PCR; TCRdb has only the in-frame clones, and not every one. The table lists some 97,000 clones, about 85% of them singletons, with over 10% in the top ten. Sample: peripheral blood. Receptor source: a human donor in a cohort sampled during active COVID-19.

The chain joins TRBV10-3 to TRBJ2-1; TRBD2 matches at 8 bases. Trimming cost V 4 bases and J 9 bases; bases outside gene matches: 11. CDR1 is ENHRY, CDR2 SYGVKD, per germline. The CDR3 has 15 amino acids. CDR3 in amino acids: CAISGVAGSATEQFF. In nucleotides, the CDR3 is TGTGCCATCAGTGGCGTAGCGGGGTCCGCCACTGAGCAGTTCTTC.

This chain uses TRBV7-2 with TRBJ2-1, with 10 bases identical to TRBD2. Germline trimming cut 6 bases from V and 8 bases from J; bases unmatched to any gene: 10. There are 15 residues in the CDR3. The germline V gene encodes CDR1 SGHTA and CDR2 FQGNSA. The CDR3 here is CASRAMRTSGHEQFF. The DNA of the CDR3 is TGTGCCAGCAGGGCCATGAGGACTAGCGGCCATGAGCAGTTCTTC.

V gene TRBV29-1 combines with J gene TRBJ2-7, with 7 bases that match TRBD1. This CDR3 is built from 13 residues. CDR1 is SQVTM, CDR2 ANQGSEA, per germline. J gave up 4 bases and V 1 base, and 4 bases lay outside the gene matches. The chain's CDR3 is CSVEGGRGYEQYF. In nucleotides, the CDR3 is TGCAGCGTTGAAGGCGGCAGGGGGTACGAGCAGTACTTC.

This sequence joins TRBV5-6 and TRBJ1-5; D is ambiguous. Germline loops: CDR1 SGHDT, CDR2 YYEEEE. Trimming removed 2 bases at V and 0 bases at J, with 12 bases between. The CDR3 totals 16 residues. CDR3 coding DNA: TGTGCCAGCAGCTTTACATTGGGGAGTAGCAATCAGCCCCAGCATTTT. Translated: CASSFTLGSSNQPQHF.

CDR3 sequence (DNA): TGTGCCACCCAGCCGGCTAGCGGACACAATGAGCAGTTCTTC. Translation gives CATQPASGHNEQFF. This chain uses TRBV3-1 (or the pseudogene TRBV3-2) with TRBJ2-1; 7 bases map to TRBD2. CDR3 length: 14 amino acids. The V segment lost 10 bases and the J segment 5 bases; nucleotides outside the gene matches: 11. From germline, CDR1 is LGHDT and CDR2 YNNKEL (reference sequence).

This clone appeared once. The chain combines TRBV2 with TRBJ2-5, with 9 nucleotides matching TRBD2. Germline CDR1 reads SNHLY; CDR2 reads FYNNEI. The CDR3 totals 14 residues. V gave up 7 bases and J gave up 3 bases; unmatched junction bases: 6. CDR3: CASIQREVKETQYF. Written as DNA, the CDR3 is TGTGCCAGCATCCAGCGGGAGGTAAAAGAGACCCAGTACTTC.

V and J are TRBV2 and TRBJ2-3; TRBD2 aligns across 8 bases. Germline CDR1 is SNHLY and CDR2 is FYNNEI. The CDR3 has 14 amino acids. The trim removed 8 bases at V and 7 bases at J, leaving 11 bases unmatched. The CDR3 bases are TGTGCCAGCGGCCCGGGACTAGGCGTGAATACGCAGTATTTT. It specifies CASGPGLGVNTQYF.

This rearrangement joins TRBV5-6 to TRBJ2-3, with D perhaps matching TRBD1 (5 bases). The length of the CDR3 is 15 residues. The germline V gene encodes CDR1 SGHDT and CDR2 YYEEEE. V was clipped by 0 bases and J by 4 bases, with 12 bases between them. CDR3 in DNA: TGTGCCAGCAGCTTGGAGGGCCAGGGATCAGATACGCAGTATTTT. Protein: CASSLEGQGSDTQYF.

The CDR3 DNA follows: TGCGCCAGCAGCCAAGTGACCGGGACAGGGGGGTACGAGCAGTACTTC. Translated: CASSQVTGTGGYEQYF. The J gene is TRBJ2-7, the V gene TRBV4-3; 11 bases fit TRBD1. The CDR3 has 16 amino acids. The J segment lost 4 bases and the V segment lost 1 base, leaving 6 bases of the junction unmatched. Per germline, CDR1 LGHNA and CDR2 YSLEER.

The chain links TRBV5-5 to TRBJ2-5; TRBD1 aligns across 7 bases. This CDR3 region has 15 residues. Germline V gene data show CDR1 as SGHKS and CDR2 as YYEKEE (reference sequence). V gave up 4 bases and J gave up 5 bases; unmatched junction bases: 11. DNA of the CDR3: TGTGCCAGCAGCCCTACAGGGGCCCTCTGGGAGACCCAGTACTTC. It codes for CASSPTGALWETQYF.

This sequence joins TRBV11-2 and TRBJ2-7, with TRBD1 matching 7 bases. Trimming at V came to 4 bases and at J to 6 bases, leaving 12 bases not matched to a gene. Germline V gene lookup returns CDR1 SGHAT and CDR2 FQNNGV. The CDR3 spans 15 residues. Here the CDR3 DNA reads TGTGCCAGCAGCTCAAGGTCGGGGCAGGGGGTCGAGCAGTACTTC. Translation: CASSSRSGQGVEQYF.

The chain has TRBV19 and TRBJ2-1; possibly TRBD2 for D (5 bases). Germline V gives CDR1 LNHDA, CDR2 SQIVND (reference sequence). Trimming left V 4 bases short and J 0 bases short, with 13 bases between. The CDR3 is 16 residues long. The CDR3 nucleotides are TGTGCCAGTAGTAGTTTTCAGCGGACCTCCTACAATGAGCAGTTCTTC. As protein: CASSSFQRTSYNEQFF. Combining the CDR3 with reference TRBV19 and TRBJ2-1 gives the whole variable domain DGGITQSPKYLFRKEGQNVTLSCEQNLNHDAMYWYRQDPGQGLRLIYYSQIVNDFQKGDIAEGYSVSREKKESFPLTVTSAQKNPTAFYLCASSSFQRTSYNEQFFGPGTRLTVL.

The chain recombines TRBV27 with TRBJ1-1; TRBD1 is a possible D gene (6 bases). The CDR3 extends over 14 amino acids. The ends were cut back, 6 bases at V and 1 base at J, with 12 bases in the middle. Germline CDR1 is MNHEY and CDR2 is SMNVEV (reference sequence). The CDR3 nucleotides read TGTGCCAGCAGACGAGGACAGACGAACACTGAAGCTTTCTTT. This translates into CASRRGQTNTEAFF.

The chain couples TRBV4-1 to TRBJ2-2, with D uncertain. V was trimmed by 0 bases and J by 7 bases, leaving 15 bases between them. The length of the CDR3 is 16 residues. CDR1 and CDR2 from the germline V gene are MGHRA and YSYEKL. CDR3 nucleotides: TGCGCCAGCAGCCAAGATGGTGGCTCCATATTCGGGGAGCTGTTTTTT. Its protein product is CASSQDGGSIFGELFF.

The V gene is TRBV25-1, the J gene TRBJ2-3; 10 bases are a match to TRBD2. Germline CDR1 reads MGHDK; CDR2 reads SYGVNS. The CDR3 is made up of 16 amino acids. Trimming at V came to 1 base and at J to 4 bases, leaving 5 bases not matched to a gene. CDR3 region: CASSESSGRASDTQYF. DNA for the CDR3: TGTGCCAGCAGTGAATCAAGCGGGAGGGCTTCAGATACGCAGTATTTT.

This clone was seen only a few times. The chain employs TRBV18 and TRBJ2-1; 9 bases fit TRBD2. The trim removed 4 bases at V and 8 bases at J, leaving 12 bases unmatched. Germline lookup yields CDR1 KGHSH and CDR2 LQKENI. The CDR3 loop spans 16 amino acids. CDR3 in DNA: TGTGCCAGCTCACTCCCCGGGACTAGCTTGTTCGATGAGCAGTTCTTC. Translated: CASSLPGTSLFDEQFF. Looking up the rest from reference TRBV18 and TRBJ2-1 gives the full variable domain: NAGVMQNPRHLVRRRGQEARLRCSPMKGHSHVYWYRQLPEEGLKFMVYLQKENIIDESGMPKERFSAEFPKEGPSILRIQQVVRGDSAAYFCASSLPGTSLFDEQFFGPGTRLTVL.

This sequence joins TRBV7-8 and TRBJ2-5, with 10 positions matching TRBD2. This CDR3 region has 16 residues. The V gene end was trimmed by 3 bases and the J gene end by 5 bases; junction bases not matched to a gene: 9. Germline V lookup: CDR1 SGHVS, CDR2 FQNEAQ. As DNA, the CDR3 is TGTGCCAGCAGCTTCCCCCTACTAGCGGGAAGGGAGACCCAGTACTTC. It is translated as CASSFPLLAGRETQYF.

This chain links TRBV6-2 or TRBV6-3 with TRBJ2-1; TRBD2 matches 9 bases. The trim removed 5 bases at V and 5 bases at J, leaving 16 bases unmatched. Germline V gene data show CDR1 as MNHEY and CDR2 as SVGEGT. CDR3 size: 18 residues. The CDR3 is CASSQRLAARMRDNEQFF. The DNA of the CDR3 is TGTGCCAGCAGTCAGAGACTAGCGGCGCGAATGAGGGACAATGAGCAGTTCTTC.

This chain connects TRBV5-4 to TRBJ2-1, with a tentative D call TRBD1 (5 bases). Germline lookup yields CDR1 SGHNT and CDR2 YYREEE (reference sequence). This CDR3 is built from 15 residues. Trimming took 0 bases from V and 4 from J, leaving 11 bases between them. CDR3 sequence: CASSLDRTSYNEQFF. In DNA, the CDR3 is TGTGCCAGCAGCTTGGACAGGACGTCTTACAATGAGCAGTTCTTC.

The chain is built from TRBV5-5 and TRBJ1-2, with D possibly TRBD1 on 6 matching bases. CDR1 and CDR2 (germline): SGHKS, YYEKEE (reference sequence). V gave up 4 bases and J gave up 6 bases, with 16 bases separating them. The CDR3 runs to 14 residues. The CDR3 bases are TGTGCCAGCAGCGTACAGGGAAGAAAGGATGGCTACACCTTC. This sequence encodes CASSVQGRKDGYTF.

The V call is TRBV11-2, the J call TRBJ2-7; 7 bases align to TRBD2. Germline V lookup: CDR1 SGHAT, CDR2 FQNNGV. The CDR3 totals 15 residues. After removal of 2 bases from V and 2 bases from J, the junction contained 6 bases not matched to a gene. In DNA form, the CDR3 reads TGTGCCAGCAGCTTAAACCCGGGGGGAACCTACGAGCAGTACTTC. Encoded protein: CASSLNPGGTYEQYF. Full variable domain (rest looked up from reference TRBV11-2 and TRBJ2-7): EAGVAQSPRYKIIEKRQSVAFWCNPISGHATLYWYQQILGQGPKLLIQFQNNGVVDDSQLPKDRFSAERLKGVDSTLKIQPAKLEDSAVYLCASSLNPGGTYEQYFGPGTRLTVT.

The J gene is TRBJ1-4, the V gene TRBV5-1; unclear D gene. V gave up 2 bases and J gave up 8 bases, with 13 bases separating them. Germline assignment: CDR1 SGHRS and CDR2 YFSETQ. This CDR3 comprises 14 residues. CDR3 sequence (DNA): TGCGCCAGCAGCTTCGGGGTGGCGCGAGAAAAACTGTTTTTT. This translates into CASSFGVAREKLFF.

The chain recombines TRBV5-6 with TRBJ2-5, with D uncertain. The CDR3 runs to 14 residues. Trimming stripped 0 bases from V and 5 bases from J, with 11 bases between. Per the germline V gene, CDR1 is SGHDT and CDR2 is YYEEEE. CDR3 nucleotides: TGTGCCAGCAGCTTGGCGGCGGCGTGGGAGACCCAGTACTTC. Translation: CASSLAAAWETQYF.

V gene TRBV6-2 or TRBV6-3 combines with J gene TRBJ1-3; 9 bases map to TRBD1. V shed 6 bases, J shed 5 bases, and the junction held 5 bases outside the gene matches. The CDR3 is 14 amino acids. Germline assignment: CDR1 MNHEY and CDR2 SVGEGT. CDR3 nucleotide sequence: TGTGCCAGCAGCTTTGGACAGGGGAGAAACACCATATATTTT. Encoded protein: CASSFGQGRNTIYF.

The rearrangement joins TRBV19 to TRBJ2-3, with a possible D match to TRBD2 (6 bases). The CDR3 loop spans 14 amino acids. CDR1 is LNHDA and CDR2 is SQIVND in the germline V gene (reference sequence). Trimming stripped 3 bases from V and 4 bases from J, with 11 bases between. The CDR3 protein is CASSIPGVPDTQYF. The CDR3 DNA sequence: TGTGCCAGTAGTATCCCGGGGGTACCAGATACGCAGTATTTT.

The rearrangement uses TRBV18 and TRBJ2-1, with 12 bases that match TRBD2. CDR3 length: 15 amino acids. Germline CDR1 and CDR2: KGHSH and LQKENI. V lost 5 bases and J lost 4; bases outside the gene matches: 3. The CDR3 sequence is CASSATSGGYNEQFF. The CDR3 DNA sequence: TGTGCCAGCTCAGCAACTAGCGGGGGGTACAATGAGCAGTTCTTC.

This rearrangement joins TRBV2 to TRBJ1-5; maybe TRBD1 (6 bases). Germline loops: CDR1 SNHLY, CDR2 FYNNEI. Trimming left V 4 bases short and J 4 bases short, with 11 bases between. The CDR3 has 14 amino acids. The CDR3 nucleotides are TGTGCCAGCAGTGCCGTCCAGGGGAATCAGCCCCAGCATTTT. Translating it yields CASSAVQGNQPQHF.

The CDR3 sequence: CASSSPSRGTEAFF. The CDR3 DNA is TGTGCCAGCAGTTCTCCCTCACGGGGCACTGAAGCTTTCTTT. The chain has TRBV6-5 and TRBJ1-1; the D is unclear. This CDR3 region has 14 residues. V was pared by 4 bases and J by 4 bases, with 13 bases between. Germline V gene data show CDR1 as MNHEY and CDR2 as SVGAGI.

The chain employs TRBV9 and TRBJ2-7; 11 bases are shared with TRBD2. The CDR3 length is 17 residues. V trimming: 4 bases; J trimming: 3 bases; junction bases outside the gene matches: 12. Germline values: CDR1 SGDLS, CDR2 YYNGEE. The CDR3: CASSLGTSGEKYYEQYF. In nucleotides, the CDR3 is TGTGCCAGCAGCCTCGGGACTAGCGGAGAAAAATACTACGAGCAGTACTTC.

This chain uses TRBV6-5 with TRBJ2-7; TRBD2 aligns across 7 bases. Germline CDR1 and CDR2: MNHEY and SVGAGI. The CDR3 contains 14 residues. V lost 6 bases and J lost 6; bases outside the gene matches: 11. For the CDR3, the DNA is TGTGCCAGCAGGGGGGGGATCGCACTCCTCGAGCAGTACTTC. The encoded protein is CASRGGIALLEQYF.

The chain has TRBV6-5 and TRBJ2-7, with 7 bases fitting TRBD2. CDR1 is MNHEY and CDR2 is SVGAGI in the germline V gene. This CDR3 spans 14 amino acids. The J segment lost 2 bases and the V segment lost 8 bases, leaving 9 bases of the junction unmatched. In DNA form, the CDR3 reads TGTGCCAGCTTTTCGTGGGAGGGGCCCTACGAGCAGTACTTC. This translates into CASFSWEGPYEQYF.